Listed below are T cell receptor beta chains from one sample, sequenced in a study of radiotherapy plus CTLA-4 blockade in lung cancer. Clones were read by immunoSEQ multiplex PCR, and TCRdb kept only the in-frame ones, dropping some. The table includes 40,000 to 45,000 clones, 65% to 75% detected once. The sequencing here drew on peripheral blood, taken from a patient treated with radiotherapy plus ipilimumab. The receptors were sampled from a human donor with non-small cell lung cancer who had stable disease on radiotherapy plus ipilimumab. Each CDR3 is given with its conserved first and last residue.

j_call cdr3_length v_call cdr3_aa
TRBJ2-3 15 TRBV10-1 CASSAGTGGTDTQYF
TRBJ2-3 15 TRBV19 CATKRTGGSTDTQYF
TRBJ1-6 13 TRBV6-1 CATGSPRYSPLHF
TRBJ2-5 16 TRBV4-1 CASSQDVGTPKETQYF
TRBJ1-1 14 TRBV30 CAWNSQGMNTEAFF
TRBJ1-1 13 TRBV2 CASSPGWNTEAFF
TRBJ1-1 16 TRBV6-5 CASSYSGEGVWAEAFF
TRBJ1-1 13 TRBV30 CAWSVRGGTEAFF
TRBJ2-7 11 TRBV20-1 CSARGGSEQYF
TRBJ1-2 14 TRBV6-6 CASSNLDTTYGYTF
TRBJ1-1 15 TRBV6-5 CASSYGRGRDTEAFF
TRBJ1-2 16 TRBV6-1 CASSDTGQGFFPGYTF
TRBJ2-2 14 TRBV12-5 CASGLLHLTGELFF
TRBJ2-7 15 TRBV18 CASSPGPRGPYEQYF
TRBJ2-5 17 TRBV7-6 CASSSLIAGQKQETQYF
TRBJ1-3 15 TRBV6-4 CASSVTGGSGNTIYF
TRBJ2-1 15 TRBV28 CASSQSPPNRDEQFF
TRBJ1-1 13 TRBV30 CAWKGGKGTEAFF
TRBJ2-4 14 TRBV5-5 CASNHRAIKNIQYF
TRBJ1-1 14 TRBV19 CASRPTATNTEAFF
TRBJ1-1 13 TRBV11-2 CASRQGLNTEAFF
TRBJ1-5 13 TRBV2 CASRGTGNQPQHF
TRBJ2-7 15 TRBV18 CASSRSGGRPYEQYF
TRBJ2-7 16 TRBV12-5 CASGLFGGWSSYEQYF
TRBJ2-3 15 TRBV5-4 CASSFGGSYTDTQYF
TRBJ1-3 15 TRBV7-9 CASSPTGGARNTIYF
TRBJ2-7 15 TRBV12-5 CASGLGLKGAYEQYF
TRBJ2-7 14 TRBV7-8 CASSLARGFNEQYF
TRBJ1-5 17 TRBV7-9 CASSLATPGTGNQPQHF